The text below deals with one T cell receptor (beta chain). Its specificity is unknown. The data were taken from a study of shared clonotypes between healthy human individuals. Repertoires were generated with immunoSEQ multiplex PCR, while TCRdb's copy carries only in-frame clones and drops some. The sample carries some 2.3 million clones, more than 85% recorded once. Partitioning of CD4+ cells yielded a CD45RA+ naive subset and a CD45RA-negative memory subset. General study results and limits: The sole specimen, blood, was sampled, and tissue repertoires likely differ. Clonotype sharing among the donors was expected to vary with sequencing depth. Sharing across four donors was highest in naive CD4 (roughly 5%) and lowest in memory CD8 (around 0.4%).

The CDR3 runs 17 residues. Sample: naive CD4+ T cells from PBMCs. The subset is: CD45RA+ positively selected. This TCR derives from a young man in good health. Some clones in this sample may be carry-over from other donors' samples. This chain connects TRBV21-1 to TRBJ2-1; the table names TRBD2, a call not compared with the DNA. TRBV21-1 is listed as a pseudogene. The CDR3 protein is CASSNPLLGGKYNEQFF. The DNA for the CDR3 is TGTGCCAGCAGCAACCCACTATTGGGCGGGAAGTACAATGAGCAGTTCTTC.